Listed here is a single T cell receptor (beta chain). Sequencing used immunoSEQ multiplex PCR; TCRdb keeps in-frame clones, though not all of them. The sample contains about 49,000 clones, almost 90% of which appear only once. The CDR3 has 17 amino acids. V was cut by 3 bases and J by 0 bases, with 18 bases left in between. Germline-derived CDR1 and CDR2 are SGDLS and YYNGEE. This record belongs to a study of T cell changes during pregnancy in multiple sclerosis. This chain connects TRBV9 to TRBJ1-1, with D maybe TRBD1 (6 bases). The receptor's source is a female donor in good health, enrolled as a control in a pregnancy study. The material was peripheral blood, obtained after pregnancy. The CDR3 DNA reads TGTGCCAGCAGCGCGCAATCTTCGGACAGTATGAACACTGAAGCTTTCTTT. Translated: CASSAQSSDSMNTEAFF.